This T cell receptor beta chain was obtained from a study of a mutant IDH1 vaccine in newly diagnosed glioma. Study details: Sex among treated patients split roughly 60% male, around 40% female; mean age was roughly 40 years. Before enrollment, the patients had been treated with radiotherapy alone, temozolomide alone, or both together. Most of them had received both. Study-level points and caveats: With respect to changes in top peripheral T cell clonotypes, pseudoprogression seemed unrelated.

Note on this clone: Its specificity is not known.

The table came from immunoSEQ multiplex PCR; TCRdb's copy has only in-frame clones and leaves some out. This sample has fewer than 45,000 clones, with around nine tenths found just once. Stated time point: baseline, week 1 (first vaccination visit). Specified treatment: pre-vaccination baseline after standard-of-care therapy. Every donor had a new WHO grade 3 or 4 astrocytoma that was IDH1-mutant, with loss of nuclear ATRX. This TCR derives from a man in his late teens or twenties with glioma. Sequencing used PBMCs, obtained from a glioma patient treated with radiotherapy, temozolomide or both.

CDR3 sequence (DNA): TGCAGCGTTTCGTGGGGGCAGGGGGATTCACCCCTCCACTTT. Amino acid sequence: CSVSWGQGDSPLHF. The chain joins TRBV29-1 to TRBJ1-6; the match to TRBD1 covers 7 bases. Losses at the gene ends were 5 bases for V and 8 bases for J; bases not matched to a gene: 9. Germline assignment: CDR1 SQVTM and CDR2 ANQGSEA. CDR3 length equals 14 residues.